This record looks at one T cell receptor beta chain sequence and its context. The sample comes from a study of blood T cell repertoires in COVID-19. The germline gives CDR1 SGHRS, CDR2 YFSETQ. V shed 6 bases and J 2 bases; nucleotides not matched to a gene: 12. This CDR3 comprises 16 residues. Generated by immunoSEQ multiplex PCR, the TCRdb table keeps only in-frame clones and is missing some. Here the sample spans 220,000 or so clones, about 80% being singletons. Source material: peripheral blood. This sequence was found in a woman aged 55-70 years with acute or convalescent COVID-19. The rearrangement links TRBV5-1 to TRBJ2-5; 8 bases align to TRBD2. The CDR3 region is CASTNRGGRPQETQYF. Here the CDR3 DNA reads TGCGCCAGCACCAACCGGGGGGGCAGACCGCAAGAGACCCAGTACTTC.